These T cell receptor beta chains were read from a single sample in a study of cytomegalovirus exposure and HLA in healthy donors. Clones were sequenced by immunoSEQ multiplex PCR, and TCRdb holds only the in-frame ones, with some missing. Counted here are 60,000 or so clones, about four fifths occurring once; the ten biggest clones make up approximately 1.5%. The sample was PBMCs. These receptors all come from a middle-aged man in good health and CMV-seronegative. The CDR3 runs from the conserved cysteine through the conserved F or W. The D gene is left open where the match is weak. Only part of the rows carry a size: once, few, many, or a class if the clone is expanded.

>.|TRBD1|TRBV7-2|TRBJ1-4
TGTGCCAGCAGCCAGGACAGGGGGCATGAAAAACTGTTTTTT
CASSQDRGHEKLFF
>.|TRBD1|TRBV11-3|TRBJ2-5
TGTGCCAGCCACAGGGGAGAGGAGACCCAGTACTTC
CASHRGEETQYF
>.|TRBD1|TRBV9|TRBJ2-5
TGTGCCAGCAGCGTAGCTGGAGGGACAGGGAATCAAGAGACCCAGTACTTC
CASSVAGGTGNQETQYF
>.|.|TRBV9|TRBJ2-3
TGTGCCAGCAGCCCTTACACAGATACGCAGTATTTT
CASSPYTDTQYF
>.|TRBD1|TRBV5-8|TRBJ1-2
TGTGCCAGCAGCTCGGACAGGGTGTACGGTGGCTACACCTTC
CASSSDRVYGGYTF
>.|.|TRBV6-1|TRBJ2-2
TGTGCCAGCAGTGTAGCCCAGGGGTTCGGGGAGCTGTTTTTT
CASSVAQGFGELFF
>.|.|TRBV29-1|TRBJ2-2
TGCAGCGCCCAAGCGGCGGGGACCGGGGAGCTGTTTTTT
CSAQAAGTGELFF
>.|.|TRBV12-1|TRBJ2-1
TGTGCCAGCAGCTTTGCGTGCAGGGGAGAGTTCTTC
CASSFACRGEFF
>few|.|TRBV19|TRBJ2-3
TGTGCCAGTAGTATAGACAGAAGCACAGATACGCAGTATTTT
CASSIDRSTDTQYF
>.|.|TRBV28|TRBJ1-2
TGTGCCAGCAGTTTTCGTGTCGCTAACTATGGCTACACCTTC
CASSFRVANYGYTF
>.|TRBD1|TRBV7-9|TRBJ2-1
TGTGCCAGCAGCCAGGGACAGGGGAATGAGCAGTTCTTC
CASSQGQGNEQFF